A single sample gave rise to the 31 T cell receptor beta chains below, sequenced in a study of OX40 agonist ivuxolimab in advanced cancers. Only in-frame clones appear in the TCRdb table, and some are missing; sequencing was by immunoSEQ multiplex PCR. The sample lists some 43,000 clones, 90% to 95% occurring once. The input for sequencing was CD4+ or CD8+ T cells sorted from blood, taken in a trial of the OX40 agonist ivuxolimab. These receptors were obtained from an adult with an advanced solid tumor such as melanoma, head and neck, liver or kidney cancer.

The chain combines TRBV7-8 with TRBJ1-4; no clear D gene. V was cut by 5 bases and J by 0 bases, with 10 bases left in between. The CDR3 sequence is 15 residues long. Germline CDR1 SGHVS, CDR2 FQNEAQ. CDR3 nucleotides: TGTGCCAGCAGCGCGTCAGATGCAACTAATGAAAAACTGTTTTTT. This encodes CASSASDATNEKLFF.

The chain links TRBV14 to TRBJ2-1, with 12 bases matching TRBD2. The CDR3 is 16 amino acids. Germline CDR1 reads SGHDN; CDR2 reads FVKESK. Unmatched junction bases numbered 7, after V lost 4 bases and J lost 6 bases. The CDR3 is CASSRRLAGDSNEQFF. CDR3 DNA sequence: TGTGCCAGCAGCCGAAGACTAGCGGGAGACTCCAATGAGCAGTTCTTC.

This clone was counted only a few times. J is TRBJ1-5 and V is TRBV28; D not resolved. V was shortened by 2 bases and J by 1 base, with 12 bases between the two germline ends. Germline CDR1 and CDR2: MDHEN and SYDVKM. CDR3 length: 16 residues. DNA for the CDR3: TGTGCCAGCAGTTTAGACCCCGAGAGGAGCAATCAGCCCCAGCATTTT. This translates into CASSLDPERSNQPQHF.

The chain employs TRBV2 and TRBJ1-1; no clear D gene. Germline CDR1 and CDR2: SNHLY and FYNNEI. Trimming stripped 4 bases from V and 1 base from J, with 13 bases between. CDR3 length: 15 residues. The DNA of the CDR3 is TGTGCCAGCAGTGCTACGGGGATAACGAACACTGAAGCTTTCTTT. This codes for CASSATGITNTEAFF.

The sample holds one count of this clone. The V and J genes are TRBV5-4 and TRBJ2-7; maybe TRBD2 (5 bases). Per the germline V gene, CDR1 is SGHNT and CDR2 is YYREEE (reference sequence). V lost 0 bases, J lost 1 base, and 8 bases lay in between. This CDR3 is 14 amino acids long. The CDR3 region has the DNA TGTGCCAGCAGCTTGGGTCGGGGATCCTACGAGCAGTACTTC. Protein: CASSLGRGSYEQYF.

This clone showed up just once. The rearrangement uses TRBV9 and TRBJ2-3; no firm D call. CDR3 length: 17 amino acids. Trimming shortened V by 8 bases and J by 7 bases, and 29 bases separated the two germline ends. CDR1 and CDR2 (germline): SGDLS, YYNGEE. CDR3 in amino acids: CARPIDNSPALSNTQYF. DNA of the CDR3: TGTGCCAGACCAATTGACAACAGTCCTGCGCTTTCGAATACGCAGTATTTT.

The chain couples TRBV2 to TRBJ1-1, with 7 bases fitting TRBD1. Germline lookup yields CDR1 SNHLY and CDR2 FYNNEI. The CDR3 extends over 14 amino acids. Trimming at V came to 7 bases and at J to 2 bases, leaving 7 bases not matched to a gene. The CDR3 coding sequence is TGTGCCAGCATATTACAGGGGAAAAACACTGAAGCTTTCTTT. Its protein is CASILQGKNTEAFF.

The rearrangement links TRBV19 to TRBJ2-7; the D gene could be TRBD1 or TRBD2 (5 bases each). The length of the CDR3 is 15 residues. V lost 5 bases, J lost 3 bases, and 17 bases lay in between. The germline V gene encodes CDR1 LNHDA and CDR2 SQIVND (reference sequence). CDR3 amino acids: CASSVQLGVVYEQYF. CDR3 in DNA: TGTGCCAGTAGTGTACAACTAGGGGTAGTCTACGAGCAGTACTTC.

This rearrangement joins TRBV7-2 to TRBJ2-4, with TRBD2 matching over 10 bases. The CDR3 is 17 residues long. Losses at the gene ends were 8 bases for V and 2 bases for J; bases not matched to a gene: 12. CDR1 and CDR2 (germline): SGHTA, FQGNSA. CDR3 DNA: TGTGCCAGCGCCCCAGCGGGAGGGCTGGGACCCAAAAACATTCAGTACTTC. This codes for CASAPAGGLGPKNIQYF.

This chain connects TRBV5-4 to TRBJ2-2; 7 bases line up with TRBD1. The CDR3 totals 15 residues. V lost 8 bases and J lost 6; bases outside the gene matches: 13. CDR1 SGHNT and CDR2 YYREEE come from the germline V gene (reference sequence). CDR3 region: CASIEGPGGAGELFF. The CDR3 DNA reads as TGTGCCAGTATCGAGGGGCCAGGGGGTGCCGGGGAGCTGTTTTTT.

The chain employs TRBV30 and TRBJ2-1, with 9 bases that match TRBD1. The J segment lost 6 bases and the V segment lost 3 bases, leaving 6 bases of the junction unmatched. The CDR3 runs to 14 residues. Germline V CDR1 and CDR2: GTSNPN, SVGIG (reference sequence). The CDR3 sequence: CAWSHGTGLNEQFF. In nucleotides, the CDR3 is TGTGCCTGGAGCCACGGGACAGGGCTCAATGAGCAGTTCTTC.

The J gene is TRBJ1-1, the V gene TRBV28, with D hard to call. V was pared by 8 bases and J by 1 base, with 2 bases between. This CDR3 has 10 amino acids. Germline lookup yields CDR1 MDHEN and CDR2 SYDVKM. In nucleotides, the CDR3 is TGTGCCAGCGGGAACACTGAAGCTTTCTTT. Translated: CASGNTEAFF. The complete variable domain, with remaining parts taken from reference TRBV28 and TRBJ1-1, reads DVKVTQSSRYLVKRTGEKVFLECVQDMDHENMFWYRQDPGLGLRLIYFSYDVKMKEKGDIPEGYSVSREKKERFSLILESASTNQTSMYLCASGNTEAFFGQGTRLTVV.

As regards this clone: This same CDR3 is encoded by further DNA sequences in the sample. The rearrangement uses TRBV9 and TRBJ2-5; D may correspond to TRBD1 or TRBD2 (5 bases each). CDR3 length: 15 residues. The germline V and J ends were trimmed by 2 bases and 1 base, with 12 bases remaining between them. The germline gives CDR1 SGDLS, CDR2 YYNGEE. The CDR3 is CASSVSGGTQETQYF. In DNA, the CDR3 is TGTGCCAGCAGCGTGTCGGGTGGGACCCAAGAGACCCAGTACTTC.

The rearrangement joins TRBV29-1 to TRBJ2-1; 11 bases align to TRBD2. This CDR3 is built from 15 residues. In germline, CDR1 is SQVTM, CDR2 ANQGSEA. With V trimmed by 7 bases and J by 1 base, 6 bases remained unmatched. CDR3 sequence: CSGLLAGGSYNEQFF. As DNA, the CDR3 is TGCAGCGGTCTTCTAGCGGGAGGATCCTACAATGAGCAGTTCTTC.

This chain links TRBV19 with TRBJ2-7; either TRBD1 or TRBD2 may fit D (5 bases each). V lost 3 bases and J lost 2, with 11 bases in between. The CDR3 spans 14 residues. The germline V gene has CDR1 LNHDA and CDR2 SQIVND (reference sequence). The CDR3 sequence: CASSMIQGPYEQYF. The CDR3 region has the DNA TGTGCCAGTAGTATGATTCAGGGACCCTACGAGCAGTACTTC. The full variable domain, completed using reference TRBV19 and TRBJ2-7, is DGGITQSPKYLFRKEGQNVTLSCEQNLNHDAMYWYRQDPGQGLRLIYYSQIVNDFQKGDIAEGYSVSREKKESFPLTVTSAQKNPTAFYLCASSMIQGPYEQYFGPGTRLTVT.

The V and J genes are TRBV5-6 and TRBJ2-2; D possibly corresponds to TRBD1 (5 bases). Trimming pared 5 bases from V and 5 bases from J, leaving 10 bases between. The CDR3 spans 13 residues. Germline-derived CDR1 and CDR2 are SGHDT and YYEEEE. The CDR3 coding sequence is TGTGCCAGCAGGTTCAGGGCTACCGGGGAGCTGTTTTTT. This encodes CASRFRATGELFF.

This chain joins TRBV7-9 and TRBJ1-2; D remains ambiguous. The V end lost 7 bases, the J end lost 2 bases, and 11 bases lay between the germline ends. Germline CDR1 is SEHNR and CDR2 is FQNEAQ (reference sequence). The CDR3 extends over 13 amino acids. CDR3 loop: CASTLVRNYGYTF. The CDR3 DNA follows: TGTGCCAGCACCCTCGTCAGGAACTATGGCTACACCTTC.

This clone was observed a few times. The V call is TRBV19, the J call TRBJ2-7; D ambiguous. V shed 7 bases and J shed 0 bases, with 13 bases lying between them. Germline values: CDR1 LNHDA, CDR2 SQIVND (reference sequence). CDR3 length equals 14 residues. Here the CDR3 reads CASTRPGGSYEQYF. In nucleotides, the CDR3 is TGTGCCAGTACCCGGCCTGGCGGCTCCTACGAGCAGTACTTC.

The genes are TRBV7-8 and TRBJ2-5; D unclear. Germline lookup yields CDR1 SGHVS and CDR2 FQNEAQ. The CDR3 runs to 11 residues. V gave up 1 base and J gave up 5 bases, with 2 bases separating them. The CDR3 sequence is CASSLVETQYF. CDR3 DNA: TGTGCCAGCAGCTTAGTTGAGACCCAGTACTTC.

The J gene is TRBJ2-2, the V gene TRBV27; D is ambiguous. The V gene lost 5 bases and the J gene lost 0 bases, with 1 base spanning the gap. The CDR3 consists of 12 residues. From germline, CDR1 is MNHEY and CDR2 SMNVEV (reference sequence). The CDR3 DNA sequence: TGTGCCAGCAGTCCGAACACCGGGGAGCTGTTTTTT. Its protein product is CASSPNTGELFF.

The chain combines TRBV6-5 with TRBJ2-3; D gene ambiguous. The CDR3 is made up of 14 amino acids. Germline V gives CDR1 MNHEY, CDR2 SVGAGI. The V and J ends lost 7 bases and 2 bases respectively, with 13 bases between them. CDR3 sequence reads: CASIKNLVTDTQYF. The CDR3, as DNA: TGTGCCAGCATCAAGAACTTAGTCACAGATACGCAGTATTTT.

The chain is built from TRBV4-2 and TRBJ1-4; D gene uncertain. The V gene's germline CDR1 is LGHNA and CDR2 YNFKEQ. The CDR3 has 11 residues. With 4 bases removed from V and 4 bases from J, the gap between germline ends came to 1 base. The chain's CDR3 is CASSLNEKLFF. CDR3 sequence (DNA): TGTGCCAGCAGCCTTAATGAAAAACTGTTTTTT.

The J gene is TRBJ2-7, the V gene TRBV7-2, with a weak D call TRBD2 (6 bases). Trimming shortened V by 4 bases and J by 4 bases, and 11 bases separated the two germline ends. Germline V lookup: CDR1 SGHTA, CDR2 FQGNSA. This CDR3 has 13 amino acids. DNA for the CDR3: TGTGCCAGCAGCTCCCGGGGGTCTTACGAGCAGTACTTC. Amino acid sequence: CASSSRGSYEQYF.

The CDR3 sequence is CASSPDSFGISNQPQHF. For the CDR3, the DNA is TGTGCCAGCAGCCCAGACAGTTTCGGGATCAGCAATCAGCCCCAGCATTTT. V and J are TRBV14 and TRBJ1-5, with a possible D match to TRBD1 (5 bases). The germline V and J ends were trimmed by 4 bases and 1 base, with 17 bases remaining between them. Germline values: CDR1 SGHDN, CDR2 FVKESK. The CDR3 is 17 amino acids.

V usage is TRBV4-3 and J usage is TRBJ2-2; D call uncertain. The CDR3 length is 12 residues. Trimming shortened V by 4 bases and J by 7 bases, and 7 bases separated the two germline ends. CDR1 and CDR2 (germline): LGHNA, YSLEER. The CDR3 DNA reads TGCGCCAGCAGCCCCCTCGTCGGGGAGCTGTTTTTT. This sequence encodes CASSPLVGELFF.

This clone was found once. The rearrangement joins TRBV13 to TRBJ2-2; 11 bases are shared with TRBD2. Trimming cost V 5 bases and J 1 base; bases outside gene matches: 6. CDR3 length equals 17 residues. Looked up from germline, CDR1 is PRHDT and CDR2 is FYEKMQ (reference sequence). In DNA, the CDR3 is TGTGCCAGCAGCCCGGGGCTAGCGGGAGGGAACACCGGGGAGCTGTTTTTT. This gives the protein CASSPGLAGGNTGELFF.

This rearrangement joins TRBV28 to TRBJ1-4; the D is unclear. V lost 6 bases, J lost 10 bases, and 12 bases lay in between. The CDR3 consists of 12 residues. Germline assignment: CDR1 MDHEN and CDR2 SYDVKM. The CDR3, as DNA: TGTGCCAGCAGGACGGACCGCCGAAAACTGTTTTTT. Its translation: CASRTDRRKLFF.

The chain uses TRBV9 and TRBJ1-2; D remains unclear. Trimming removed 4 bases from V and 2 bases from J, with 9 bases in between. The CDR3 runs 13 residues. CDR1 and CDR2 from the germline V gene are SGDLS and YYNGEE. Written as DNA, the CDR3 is TGTGCCAGCAGCTTGGACGGGAACTATGGCTACACCTTC. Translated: CASSLDGNYGYTF. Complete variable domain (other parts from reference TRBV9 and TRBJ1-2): DSGVTQTPKHLITATGQRVTLRCSPRSGDLSVYWYQQSLDQGLQFLIQYYNGEERAKGNILERFSAQQFPDLHSELNLSSLELGDSALYFCASSLDGNYGYTFGSGTRLTVV.

The CDR3 loop is CASTWGSAQYF. CDR3 bases: TGTGCCAGCACCTGGGGGTCGGCGCAGTATTTT. The J gene is TRBJ2-3, the V gene TRBV27; D may correspond to TRBD1 or TRBD2 (5 bases each). V lost 7 bases and J 10 bases, leaving 12 bases between the germline ends. Germline V gene sequence: CDR1 MNHEY, CDR2 SMNVEV (reference sequence). The CDR3 is 11 residues long.

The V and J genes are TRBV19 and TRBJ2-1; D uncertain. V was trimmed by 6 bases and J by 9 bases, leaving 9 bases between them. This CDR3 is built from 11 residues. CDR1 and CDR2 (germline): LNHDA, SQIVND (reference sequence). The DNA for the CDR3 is TGTGCCAGTAGCCTAGGCAGTGAGCAGTTCTTC. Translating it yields CASSLGSEQFF.

CDR3 sequence (DNA): TGTGCCAGTACGGACAGGAGGAACACTGAAGCTTTCTTT. Its protein product is CASTDRRNTEAFF. The V gene is TRBV19, the J gene TRBJ1-1; 7 bases are a match to TRBD1. Germline CDR1 LNHDA, CDR2 SQIVND (reference sequence). Unmatched junction bases numbered 3, after V lost 7 bases and J lost 1 base. CDR3 length equals 13 residues.